These 11 T cell receptor beta chains came from one sample sequenced in a study of memory CD4+ T cells and cytomegalovirus serostatus. Single viable CD3+CD4+CD8-CD45RO+ cells were sorted as the memory CD4+ T cells. Here immunoSEQ multiplex PCR was the method, and the copy in TCRdb shows in-frame clones only, minus some. The sample contains 50,000 to 75,000 clones, roughly 80% of which appear only once. Sequences were obtained from memory CD4+ T cells from blood. All receptors derive from an adult in good health and CMV-seronegative.

This clone appeared once. This rearrangement joins TRBV11-2 to TRBJ1-2; no firm D call. Looked up from germline, CDR1 is SGHAT and CDR2 is FQNNGV. V lost 0 bases to trimming and J lost 7 bases, with 12 bases between them. The CDR3 runs 14 residues. The CDR3, as DNA: TGTGCCAGCAGCTTAGATGGGCAGCCGAGTGGCTACACCTTC. It yields the protein CASSLDGQPSGYTF.

The chain uses TRBV30 and TRBJ2-2; D call uncertain. With 4 bases removed from V and 4 bases from J, the gap between germline ends came to 4 bases. The CDR3 sequence is 11 residues long. Germline loops: CDR1 GTSNPN, CDR2 SVGIG (reference sequence). The DNA of the CDR3 is TGTGCCTGGACCCGCACCGGGGAGCTGTTTTTT. Encoded protein: CAWTRTGELFF.

The rearrangement links TRBV2 to TRBJ2-7, with 7 bases lining up with TRBD1. CDR3 length equals 19 residues. Trimming cost V 9 bases and J 0 bases; bases outside gene matches: 23. Germline assignment: CDR1 SNHLY and CDR2 FYNNEI. The CDR3 nucleotides read TGTGCCAGTACCCGTTGGACAGGACCAGGAGAAGGGAGCTCCTACGAGCAGTACTTC. Amino acids: CASTRWTGPGEGSSYEQYF.

This clone was counted once. The chain combines TRBV4-2 with TRBJ1-1; tentatively, D is TRBD1 (6 bases). CDR1 is LGHNA, CDR2 YNFKEQ, per germline. V was trimmed by 1 base and J by 0 bases, leaving 12 bases between them. This CDR3 spans 16 amino acids. CDR3 protein: CASSQAAGTMNTEAFF. DNA of the CDR3: TGTGCCAGCAGCCAAGCTGCCGGGACAATGAACACTGAAGCTTTCTTT.

This chain links TRBV7-9 with TRBJ1-2; D uncertain. Trimming pared 1 base from V and 0 bases from J, leaving 9 bases between. The CDR3 consists of 15 residues. Germline V gene lookup returns CDR1 SEHNR and CDR2 FQNEAQ (reference sequence). CDR3 sequence reads: CASSLGLGTNYGYTF. For the CDR3, the DNA is TGTGCCAGCAGCTTAGGTCTCGGGACTAACTATGGCTACACCTTC. Looking up the rest from reference TRBV7-9 and TRBJ1-2 gives the full variable domain: DTGVSQNPRHKITKRGQNVTFRCDPISEHNRLYWYRQTLGQGPEFLTYFQNEAQLEKSRLLSDRFSAERPKGSFSTLEIQRTEQGDSAMYLCASSLGLGTNYGYTFGSGTRLTVV.

The count of this clone is one. V and J are TRBV29-1 and TRBJ2-7, with 9 nucleotides matching TRBD1. Trimming at V came to 3 bases and at J to 3 bases, leaving 0 bases not matched to a gene. The CDR3 spans 12 residues. Per germline, CDR1 SQVTM and CDR2 ANQGSEA. As DNA, the CDR3 is TGCAGCGTTGAGGGACAGGGCTACGAGCAGTACTTC. Translated: CSVEGQGYEQYF.

This clone has only one observation. The chain links TRBV7-9 to TRBJ1-3; D may be TRBD1 (6 bases). The germline V and J ends were trimmed by 3 bases and 0 bases, with 12 bases remaining between them. The CDR3 spans 16 residues. The germline CDR1 and CDR2 sequences are SEHNR and FQNEAQ (reference sequence). CDR3 DNA sequence: TGTGCCAGCAGCTTGGGTGGACAGTCCTCTGGAAACACCATATATTTT. It encodes CASSLGGQSSGNTIYF.

The chain uses TRBV7-3 and TRBJ2-3; D ambiguous. This CDR3 has 13 residues. CDR1 and CDR2 from the germline V gene are SGHTA and FQGTGA. The germline V and J ends were trimmed by 5 bases and 3 bases, with 9 bases remaining between them. This chain's CDR3 is CASSPAATDTQYF. The CDR3 region has the DNA TGTGCCAGCAGCCCTGCTGCTACAGATACGCAGTATTTT.

CDR3 DNA sequence: TGTGCCAGCAGCGCTACCCCGGGCCCGGACAGGAACACCGGGGAGCTGTTTTTT. Residues: CASSATPGPDRNTGELFF. This rearrangement joins TRBV9 to TRBJ2-2; tentatively, D is TRBD1 (6 bases). CDR3 length: 18 amino acids. V was clipped by 3 bases and J by 1 base, with 19 bases between them. Looked up from germline, CDR1 is SGDLS and CDR2 is YYNGEE. The variable domain in full, with the rest retrieved from reference TRBV9 and TRBJ2-2, is DSGVTQTPKHLITATGQRVTLRCSPRSGDLSVYWYQQSLDQGLQFLIQYYNGEERAKGNILERFSAQQFPDLHSELNLSSLELGDSALYFCASSATPGPDRNTGELFFGEGSRLTVL.

The chain employs TRBV11-2 and TRBJ2-5; D possibly matches TRBD1 or TRBD2 (5 bases each). There are 16 residues in the CDR3. Per germline, CDR1 SGHAT and CDR2 FQNNGV. Trimming shortened V by 1 base and J by 5 bases, and 17 bases separated the two germline ends. CDR3 in amino acids: CASSLGQRGRGETQYF. The CDR3 DNA is TGTGCCAGCAGCTTAGGCCAACGGGGCCGGGGCGAGACCCAGTACTTC. The whole variable domain, filled in from reference TRBV11-2 and TRBJ2-5, reads EAGVAQSPRYKIIEKRQSVAFWCNPISGHATLYWYQQILGQGPKLLIQFQNNGVVDDSQLPKDRFSAERLKGVDSTLKIQPAKLEDSAVYLCASSLGQRGRGETQYFGPGTRLLVL.

V gene TRBV10-3 combines with J gene TRBJ1-1; no clear D gene. This CDR3 region has 14 residues. Trimming pared 2 bases from V and 7 bases from J, leaving 14 bases between. The germline CDR1 and CDR2 sequences are ENHRY and SYGVKD. CDR3 DNA: TGTGCCATCAGTGAGGCCCTAGGACCGCGTGAAGCTTTCTTT. Its protein product is CAISEALGPREAFF.